This TCR beta chain was observed in a study of prognosis after radiotherapy for stage I lung cancer. In the study overall: Progression was not significant in about 16 patients, whereas several developed distant metastases (median around 7 months) after radiotherapy. Findings of the study overall: Differences in TRBV and TRBJ gene usage were reportedly observed between patients with and without metastases.

Researchers used two-round multiplex PCR to amplify TCR beta CDR3 starting from genomic DNA. Used in first-round PCR were primers specific to each TRBV and TRBJ gene. Using its own MiXCR run on the multiplex PCR reads, TCRdb lists one record per CDR3 protein. This table has some 20,000 distinct CDR3 sequences, approximately 42% appearing once. The sample holds many counts of this clonotype. As yet, its antigen is unknown. Germline loops: CDR1 MDHEN, CDR2 SYDVKM. This CDR3 has 17 amino acids. V lost 2 bases, J lost 4 bases, and 9 bases stayed unmatched. V gene TRBV28 combines with J gene TRBJ2-5; TRBD2 matches 11 bases. This TCR was sampled from a donor over 45 with non-small cell lung cancer. The material sequenced was PBMCs, taken before or after stereotactic body radiation therapy (not recorded which). DNA of the CDR3: TGTGCCAGCAGTTTAGTGATAGCGGGAGGGCCGGGAGAGACCCAGTACTTC. Its translation is CASSLVIAGGPGETQYF.